This T cell receptor (beta chain) was captured in a study of patients and donors after allogeneic stem cell transplantation. Germline loops: CDR1 LGHNA, CDR2 YSLEER. This CDR3 has 14 residues. V shed 0 bases and J shed 9 bases, with 12 bases lying between them. Using its own MiXCR run on the RT-PCR reads, TCRdb lists one record per CDR3 protein. The sample lists a few hundred thousand distinct CDR3 sequences, roughly 38% occurring once. The rearrangement uses TRBV4-3 and TRBJ2-1; unclear D gene. The TCR comes from a human donor who was either an allogeneic HSCT recipient or a stem cell or donor lymphocyte infusion donor (not recorded which). It is not recorded whose cells these are; they may come from a transplant donor. Source material: blood, either unsorted or a sorted T cell fraction (not recorded which). In DNA form, the CDR3 reads TGCGCCAGCAGCCAAGATTTGCCGGTCGGTGAGCAGTTCTTC. Its translation: CASSQDLPVGEQFF.